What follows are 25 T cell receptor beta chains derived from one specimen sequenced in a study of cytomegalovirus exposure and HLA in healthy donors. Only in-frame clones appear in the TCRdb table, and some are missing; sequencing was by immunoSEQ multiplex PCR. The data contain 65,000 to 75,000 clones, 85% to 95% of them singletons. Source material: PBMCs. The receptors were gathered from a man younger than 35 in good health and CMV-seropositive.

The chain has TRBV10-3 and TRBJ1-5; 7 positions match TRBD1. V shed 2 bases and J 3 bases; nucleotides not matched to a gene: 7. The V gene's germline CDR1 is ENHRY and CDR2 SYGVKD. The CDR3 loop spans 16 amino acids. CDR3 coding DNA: TGTGCCATCAGTGAGACGGACAGGCGTCTCAATCAGCCCCAGCATTTT. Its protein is CAISETDRRLNQPQHF.

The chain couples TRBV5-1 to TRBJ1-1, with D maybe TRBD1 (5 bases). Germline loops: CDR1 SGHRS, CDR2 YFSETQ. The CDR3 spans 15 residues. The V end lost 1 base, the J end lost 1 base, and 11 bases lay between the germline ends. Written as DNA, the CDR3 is TGCGCCAGCAGCTTGTGGGGCACCCAGAACACTGAAGCTTTCTTT. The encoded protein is CASSLWGTQNTEAFF.

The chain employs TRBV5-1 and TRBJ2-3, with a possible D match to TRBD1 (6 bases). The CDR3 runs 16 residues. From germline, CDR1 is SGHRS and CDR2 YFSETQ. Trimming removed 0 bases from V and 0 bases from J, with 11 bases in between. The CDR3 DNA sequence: TGCGCCAGCAGCTTGGCCGTCAGGGGCAGCACAGATACGCAGTATTTT. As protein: CASSLAVRGSTDTQYF.

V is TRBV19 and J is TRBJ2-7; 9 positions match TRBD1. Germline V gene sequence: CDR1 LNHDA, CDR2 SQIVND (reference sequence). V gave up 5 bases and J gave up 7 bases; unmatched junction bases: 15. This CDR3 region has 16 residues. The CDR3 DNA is TGTGCCAGTAGTCCGACCCTGGGACAGGGTAATCGGGAGCAGTACTTC. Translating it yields CASSPTLGQGNREQYF.

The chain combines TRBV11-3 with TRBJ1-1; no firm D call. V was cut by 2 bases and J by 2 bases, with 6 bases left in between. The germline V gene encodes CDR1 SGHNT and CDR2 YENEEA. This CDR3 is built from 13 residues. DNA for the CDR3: TGTGCCAGCAGCTTACAGGTTAACACTGAAGCTTTCTTT. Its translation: CASSLQVNTEAFF.

Written as DNA, the CDR3 is TGCGCCAGCAGCCAAGAAGGACTAACGCCAGATACGCAGTATTTT. Amino acids: CASSQEGLTPDTQYF. The rearrangement links TRBV4-1 to TRBJ2-3; a possible D gene is TRBD2 (6 bases). Trimming took off 0 bases at V and 4 bases at J, with 11 bases between the two ends. There are 15 residues in the CDR3. Germline V gene sequence: CDR1 MGHRA, CDR2 YSYEKL.

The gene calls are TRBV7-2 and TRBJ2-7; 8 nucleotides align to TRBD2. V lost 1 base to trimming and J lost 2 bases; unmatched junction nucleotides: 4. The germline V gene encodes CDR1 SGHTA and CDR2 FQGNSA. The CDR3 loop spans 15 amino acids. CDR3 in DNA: TGTGCCAGCAGCTTAGATTTTAGCGGGACCTACGAGCAGTACTTC. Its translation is CASSLDFSGTYEQYF.

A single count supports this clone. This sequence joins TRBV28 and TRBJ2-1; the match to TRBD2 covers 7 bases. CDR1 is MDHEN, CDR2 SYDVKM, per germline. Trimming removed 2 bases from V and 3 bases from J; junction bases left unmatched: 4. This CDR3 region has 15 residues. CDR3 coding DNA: TGTGCCAGCAGTTTACCGGGCGGGGGCTACAATGAGCAGTTCTTC. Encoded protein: CASSLPGGGYNEQFF.

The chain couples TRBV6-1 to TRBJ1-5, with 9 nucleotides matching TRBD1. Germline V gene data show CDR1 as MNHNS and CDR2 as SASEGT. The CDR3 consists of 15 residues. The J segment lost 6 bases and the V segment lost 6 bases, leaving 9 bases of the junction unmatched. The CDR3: CASRQQGAVGQPQHF. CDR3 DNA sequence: TGTGCCAGCAGACAACAGGGGGCTGTCGGTCAGCCCCAGCATTTT.

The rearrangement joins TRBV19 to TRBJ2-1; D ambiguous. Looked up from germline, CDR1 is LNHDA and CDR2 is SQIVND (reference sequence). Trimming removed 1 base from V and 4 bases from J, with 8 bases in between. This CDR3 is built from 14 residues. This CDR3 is CASSIVPSYNEQFF. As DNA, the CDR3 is TGTGCCAGTAGTATAGTCCCCAGTTACAATGAGCAGTTCTTC.

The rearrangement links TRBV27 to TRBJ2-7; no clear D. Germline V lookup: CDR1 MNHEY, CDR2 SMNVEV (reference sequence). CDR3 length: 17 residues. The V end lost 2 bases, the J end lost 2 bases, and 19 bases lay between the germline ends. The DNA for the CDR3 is TGTGCCAGCAGTTTAAACGGTATAGCCCCTTCACCCTACGAGCAGTACTTC. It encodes CASSLNGIAPSPYEQYF.

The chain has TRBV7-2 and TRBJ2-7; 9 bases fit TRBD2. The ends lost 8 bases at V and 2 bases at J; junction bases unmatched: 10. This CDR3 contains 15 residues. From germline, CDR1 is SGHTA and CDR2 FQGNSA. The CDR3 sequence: CASRLTSGHTYEQYF. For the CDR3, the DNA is TGTGCCAGCCGTCTGACTAGCGGCCACACCTACGAGCAGTACTTC.

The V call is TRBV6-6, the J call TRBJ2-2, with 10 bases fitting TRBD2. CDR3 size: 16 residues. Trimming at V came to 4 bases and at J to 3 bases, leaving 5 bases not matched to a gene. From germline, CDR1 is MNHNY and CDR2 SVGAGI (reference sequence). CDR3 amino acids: CASSFGTSVYTGELFF. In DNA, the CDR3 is TGTGCCAGCAGTTTCGGGACTAGCGTGTACACCGGGGAGCTGTTTTTT.

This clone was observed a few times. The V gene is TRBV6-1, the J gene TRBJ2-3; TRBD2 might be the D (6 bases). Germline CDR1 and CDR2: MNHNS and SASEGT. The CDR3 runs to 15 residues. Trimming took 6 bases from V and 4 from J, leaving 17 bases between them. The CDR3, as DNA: TGTGCCAGCAGCCCCTTGACGGGAGCCTCAGATACGCAGTATTTT. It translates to CASSPLTGASDTQYF.

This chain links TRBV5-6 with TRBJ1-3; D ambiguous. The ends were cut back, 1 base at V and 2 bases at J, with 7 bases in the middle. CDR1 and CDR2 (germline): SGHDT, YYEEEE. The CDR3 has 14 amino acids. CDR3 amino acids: CASSLYSAGNTIYF. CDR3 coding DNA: TGTGCCAGCAGCTTGTATTCAGCTGGAAACACCATATATTTT.

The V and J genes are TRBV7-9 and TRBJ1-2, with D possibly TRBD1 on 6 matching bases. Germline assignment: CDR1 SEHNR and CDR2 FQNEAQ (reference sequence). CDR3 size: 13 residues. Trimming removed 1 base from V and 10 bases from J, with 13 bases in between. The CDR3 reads CASSLGTQGPYTF. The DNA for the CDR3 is TGTGCCAGCAGCTTAGGGACACAGGGCCCCTACACCTTC.

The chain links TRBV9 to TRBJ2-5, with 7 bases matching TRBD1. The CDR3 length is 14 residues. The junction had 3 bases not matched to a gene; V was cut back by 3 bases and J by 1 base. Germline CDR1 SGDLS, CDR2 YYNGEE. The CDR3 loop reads CASSARDSQETQYF. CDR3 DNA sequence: TGTGCCAGCAGCGCCCGGGACAGCCAAGAGACCCAGTACTTC.

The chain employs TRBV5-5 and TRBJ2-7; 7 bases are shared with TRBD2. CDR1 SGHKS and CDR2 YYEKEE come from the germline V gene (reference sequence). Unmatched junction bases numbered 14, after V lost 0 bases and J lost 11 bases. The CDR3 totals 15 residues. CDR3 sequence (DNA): TGTGCCAGCAGCTTGGAGGGCCCAGCTAGCGGCGGTGAGTACTTC. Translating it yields CASSLEGPASGGEYF.

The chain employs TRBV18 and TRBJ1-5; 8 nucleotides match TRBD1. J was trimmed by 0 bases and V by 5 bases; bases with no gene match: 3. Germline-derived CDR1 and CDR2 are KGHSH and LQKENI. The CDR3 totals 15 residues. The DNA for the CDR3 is TGTGCCAGCTCATCTCAGGGGGCTAGCAATCAGCCCCAGCATTTT. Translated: CASSSQGASNQPQHF.

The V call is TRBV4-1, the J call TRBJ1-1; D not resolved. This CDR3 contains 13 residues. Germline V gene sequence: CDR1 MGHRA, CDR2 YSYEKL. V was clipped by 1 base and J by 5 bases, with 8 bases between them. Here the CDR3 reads CASSQGPRTEAFF. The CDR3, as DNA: TGCGCCAGCAGCCAAGGGCCCAGGACTGAAGCTTTCTTT.

The CDR3 sequence: CASSLDWTGGNEQYF. CDR3 nucleotides: TGTGCCAGCAGCTTAGACTGGACAGGGGGCAACGAGCAGTACTTC. The V gene is TRBV7-9, the J gene TRBJ2-7; 11 positions match TRBD1. Germline-derived CDR1 and CDR2 are SEHNR and FQNEAQ (reference sequence). This CDR3 comprises 15 residues. V was pared by 1 base and J by 5 bases, with 4 bases of the junction left unmatched. The full variable domain, completed using reference TRBV7-9 and TRBJ2-7, is DTGVSQNPRHKITKRGQNVTFRCDPISEHNRLYWYRQTLGQGPEFLTYFQNEAQLEKSRLLSDRFSAERPKGSFSTLEIQRTEQGDSAMYLCASSLDWTGGNEQYFGPGTRLTVT.

The CDR3 region has the DNA TGTGCCAGTAGCTCTATGGGGCGGACTAATTTAATCTACGAGCAGTACTTC. Protein product: CASSSMGRTNLIYEQYF. This chain uses TRBV19 with TRBJ2-7; weak D call: TRBD2 (6 bases). Germline V CDR1 and CDR2: LNHDA, SQIVND (reference sequence). The CDR3 is 17 residues long. V dropped 6 bases and J dropped 3 bases, with 24 bases sitting between them.

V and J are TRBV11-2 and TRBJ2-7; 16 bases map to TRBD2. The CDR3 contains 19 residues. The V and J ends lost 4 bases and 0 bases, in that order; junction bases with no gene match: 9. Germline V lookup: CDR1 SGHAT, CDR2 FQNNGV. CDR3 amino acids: CASSSSGTSGRVRSYEQYF. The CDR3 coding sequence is TGTGCCAGCAGCTCTTCCGGGACTAGCGGGAGGGTGCGCTCCTACGAGCAGTACTTC.

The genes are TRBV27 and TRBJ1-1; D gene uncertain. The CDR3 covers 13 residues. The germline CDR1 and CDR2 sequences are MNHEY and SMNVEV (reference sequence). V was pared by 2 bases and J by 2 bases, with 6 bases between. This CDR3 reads CASSLHRNTEAFF. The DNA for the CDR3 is TGTGCCAGCAGTTTACACAGAAACACTGAAGCTTTCTTT.

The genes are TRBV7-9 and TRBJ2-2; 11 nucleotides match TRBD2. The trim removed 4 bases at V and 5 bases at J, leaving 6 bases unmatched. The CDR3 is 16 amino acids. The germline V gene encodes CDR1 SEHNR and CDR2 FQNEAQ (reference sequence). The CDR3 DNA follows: TGTGCCAGCAGCTCTACTAGCGGGAGAAATACCGGGGAGCTGTTTTTT. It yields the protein CASSSTSGRNTGELFF.